This TCR beta chain was retrieved from a study of blood T cell repertoires in COVID-19. The Seattle patients, enrolled during active infection, were followed longitudinally. Original processing notes: Quantification of nucleated cells was approximated via reference gene primer amplification. The method was immunoSEQ multiplex PCR; TCRdb's version includes in-frame clones alone and lacks a portion of them. The V and J calls and clone size are taken from that table; D and trimming were inferred from the DNA. The data show a few hundred thousand clones, roughly 86% seen once. The CDR3 has 17 amino acids. Trimming removed 2 bases at V and 3 bases at J, with 19 bases between. Per germline, CDR1 LGHNT and CDR2 FRNRAP.

V usage is TRBV12-5 and J usage is TRBJ1-2; TRBD1 might be the D (5 bases). Sequenced material: peripheral blood. This TCR was sampled from a woman aged 25 to 39 with COVID-19, enrolled during active disease. Here the CDR3 reads CASGLSPLKGEDYGYTF. As DNA, the CDR3 is TGTGCTAGTGGTTTGTCTCCCTTGAAAGGGGAAGACTATGGCTACACCTTC.